This TCR beta chain was recovered during a study of T cell repertoires in cytomegalovirus infection. Looking at the study overall: Carrying CMV and the relevant HLA type showed in public TCR beta signatures. Study outcomes and limitations: Carriers of CMV plus the relevant HLA were identified by cumulative public TCR beta family frequency.

This clonotype was picked up one time. Its matching antigen is unknown. The germline CDR1 and CDR2 sequences are SNHLY and FYNNEI. V was pared by 10 bases and J by 3 bases, with 16 bases of the junction left unmatched. The CDR3 spans 16 residues. MiXCR, applied by TCRdb to the reads, yields one record per CDR3 protein. The sample lists 830,000 or so distinct CDR3 sequences; about 31% were seen once. The sample in question was cultured CD8+ T cells from PBMCs, obtained from culture after CMV antigen stimulation. V usage is TRBV2 and J usage is TRBJ2-7; TRBD1 aligns across 9 bases. The TCR originated in a human donor in good health (CMV status not recorded). Some clones in this sample may be carry-over from other donors' samples. The CDR3 DNA is TGTGCCAACAAGCGAGGGTCGGGACAGGGCGGCTACGAGCAGTACTTC. The encoded protein is CANKRGSGQGGYEQYF.